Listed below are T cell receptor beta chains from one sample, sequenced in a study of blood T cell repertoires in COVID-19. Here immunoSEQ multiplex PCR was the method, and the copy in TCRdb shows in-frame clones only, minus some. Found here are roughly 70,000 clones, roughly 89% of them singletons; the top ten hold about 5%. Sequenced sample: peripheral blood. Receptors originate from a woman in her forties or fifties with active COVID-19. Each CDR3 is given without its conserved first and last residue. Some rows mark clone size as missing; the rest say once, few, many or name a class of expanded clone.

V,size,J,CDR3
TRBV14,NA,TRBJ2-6,ASSRQAGANVLT
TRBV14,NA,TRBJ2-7,ASSLTGTRSEQY
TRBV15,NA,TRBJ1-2,ATSRRTAGAGYT
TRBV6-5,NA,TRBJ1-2,ASSPISGGYGYT
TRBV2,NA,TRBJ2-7,ASSEVSDEQY
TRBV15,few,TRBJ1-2,ATRQSGQGGGYT
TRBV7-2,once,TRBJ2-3,ASSQGGRGADTQY
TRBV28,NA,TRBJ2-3,ASRHDLGGRTDTQY
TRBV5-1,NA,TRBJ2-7,ASSPTLYEQY
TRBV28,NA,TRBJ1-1,ASSFLGGNTEAF
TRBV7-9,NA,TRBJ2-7,ASSLSGEQY